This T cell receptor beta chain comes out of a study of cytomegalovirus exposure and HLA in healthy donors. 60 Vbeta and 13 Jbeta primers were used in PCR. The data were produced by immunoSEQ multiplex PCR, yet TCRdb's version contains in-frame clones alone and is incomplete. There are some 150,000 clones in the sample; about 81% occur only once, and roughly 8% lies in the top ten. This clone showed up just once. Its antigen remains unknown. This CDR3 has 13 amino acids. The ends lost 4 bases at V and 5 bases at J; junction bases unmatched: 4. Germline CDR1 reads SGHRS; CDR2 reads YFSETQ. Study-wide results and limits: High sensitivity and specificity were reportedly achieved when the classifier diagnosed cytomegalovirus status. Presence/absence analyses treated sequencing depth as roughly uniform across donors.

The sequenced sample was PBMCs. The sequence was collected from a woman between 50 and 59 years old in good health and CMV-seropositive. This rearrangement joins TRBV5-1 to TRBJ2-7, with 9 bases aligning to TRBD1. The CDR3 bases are TGCGCCAGCAGCCCTGGACAGGGGCACGAGCAGTACTTC. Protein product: CASSPGQGHEQYF. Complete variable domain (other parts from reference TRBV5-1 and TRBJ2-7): KAGVTQTPRYLIKTRGQQVTLSCSPISGHRSVSWYQQTPGQGLQFLFEYFSETQRNKGNFPGRFSGRQFSNSRSEMNVSTLELGDSALYLCASSPGQGHEQYFGPGTRLTVT.